The 29 T cell receptor beta chains below come from one sample, sequenced in a study of human thymus T cells. Resections that were taken during corrective heart surgery supplied the thymus tissue. Only in-frame clones appear in the TCRdb table, and some are missing; sequencing was by immunoSEQ multiplex PCR. The table lists under 150,000 clones, about 94% of them singletons, with roughly 0.024% in the top ten. The specimen was thymus tissue. All receptors come from a boy less than two years old with a congenital heart defect but otherwise immunologically healthy.

This clone occurred once. J is TRBJ1-1 and V is TRBV29-1; no definite D call. Trimming left V 8 bases short and J 7 bases short, with 5 bases between. Germline V gene sequence: CDR1 SQVTM, CDR2 ANQGSEA. The CDR3 covers 8 residues. The CDR3 sequence: CSYDEAFF. As DNA, the CDR3 is TGCAGCTACGATGAAGCTTTCTTT.

The chain links TRBV15 to TRBJ2-5, with a possible D match to TRBD2 (6 bases). The length of the CDR3 is 15 residues. Looked up from germline, CDR1 is LNHNV and CDR2 is YYDKDF (reference sequence). V lost 4 bases and J 5 bases, leaving 17 bases between the germline ends. CDR3: CATSKAGPSTETQYF. CDR3 nucleotide sequence: TGTGCCACCAGCAAAGCGGGCCCCTCGACGGAGACCCAGTACTTC.

V usage is TRBV5-1 and J usage is TRBJ2-5; the D gene is possibly TRBD2 (7 bases). The CDR3 contains 13 residues. The V end lost 6 bases, the J end lost 5 bases, and 14 bases lay between the germline ends. Germline lookup yields CDR1 SGHRS and CDR2 YFSETQ. The CDR3 sequence is CASNTGGRETQYF. CDR3 nucleotides: TGCGCCAGCAACACGGGGGGCCGGGAGACCCAGTACTTC.

The rearrangement joins TRBV7-9 to TRBJ2-3; D unclear. The V gene's germline CDR1 is SEHNR and CDR2 FQNEAQ (reference sequence). Trimming cost V 3 bases and J 4 bases, with 8 bases left between them. This CDR3 region has 13 residues. As DNA, the CDR3 is TGTGCCAGCAGCTTGGACCTGGCAGATACGCAGTATTTT. This gives the protein CASSLDLADTQYF.

The genes are TRBV5-1 and TRBJ1-2, with 9 nucleotides matching TRBD1. The V gene's germline CDR1 is SGHRS and CDR2 YFSETQ. V lost 4 bases and J lost 9; bases outside the gene matches: 19. This CDR3 contains 17 residues. CDR3 in amino acids: CASSLPGQGLGSGRYTF. In DNA, the CDR3 is TGCGCCAGCAGCCTACCGGGACAGGGTCTTGGTTCCGGCCGCTACACCTTC.

This sequence joins TRBV13 and TRBJ1-4; the match to TRBD1 covers 10 bases. V dropped 5 bases and J dropped 10; count of bases not matched to a gene: 4. This CDR3 region has 13 residues. Germline loops: CDR1 PRHDT, CDR2 FYEKMQ (reference sequence). The CDR3 bases are TGTGCCAGCAGCGCCCGGACAGGGGGAAAACTGTTTTTT. This sequence encodes CASSARTGGKLFF.

The rearrangement uses TRBV2 and TRBJ2-1; 8 bases line up with TRBD2. The CDR3 has 16 residues. After removal of 2 bases from V and 7 bases from J, the junction contained 10 bases not matched to a gene. Germline CDR1 reads SNHLY; CDR2 reads FYNNEI. CDR3 sequence reads: CASSESKRGGRNEQFF. The CDR3 DNA sequence: TGTGCCAGCAGTGAAAGTAAGCGGGGCGGGAGGAATGAGCAGTTCTTC.

The J gene is TRBJ2-7, the V gene TRBV29-1; D call uncertain. Germline V gives CDR1 SQVTM, CDR2 ANQGSEA. The V and J ends lost 4 bases and 2 bases respectively, with 6 bases between them. This CDR3 spans 11 amino acids. The CDR3 loop is CSVGHPYEQYF. The CDR3 DNA reads TGCAGCGTTGGACACCCCTACGAGCAGTACTTC.

The gene calls are TRBV10-3 and TRBJ1-2; the D gene is possibly TRBD1 (6 bases). Germline CDR1 ENHRY, CDR2 SYGVKD. V was shortened by 1 base and J by 4 bases, with 19 bases between the two germline ends. This CDR3 comprises 17 residues. The CDR3 is CAISELTTGPKRYGYTF. As DNA, the CDR3 is TGTGCCATCAGTGAGTTGACGACAGGTCCGAAACGCTATGGCTACACCTTC.

The rearrangement links TRBV4-3 to TRBJ2-3, with no clear D. The germline V gene encodes CDR1 LGHNA and CDR2 YSLEER. This CDR3 is built from 15 residues. The germline V and J ends were trimmed by 1 base and 4 bases, with 12 bases remaining between them. CDR3 residues: CASSQGSPKSDTQYF. The CDR3, as DNA: TGCGCCAGCAGCCAAGGGAGCCCAAAATCAGATACGCAGTATTTT.

The chain has TRBV4-1 and TRBJ2-7, with TRBD1 matching over 9 bases. J gave up 2 bases and V 2 bases, and 4 bases lay outside the gene matches. This CDR3 comprises 15 residues. Germline V gene lookup returns CDR1 MGHRA and CDR2 YSYEKL. The CDR3 sequence is CASSQMRTGAYEQYF. The CDR3 DNA reads as TGCGCCAGCAGCCAAATGAGGACAGGGGCCTACGAGCAGTACTTC.

The chain is built from TRBV9 and TRBJ1-1, with D unresolved. The length of the CDR3 is 17 residues. CDR1 is SGDLS, CDR2 YYNGEE, per germline. Trimming took 3 bases from V and 1 from J, leaving 19 bases between them. This chain's CDR3 is CASSDPRGKVTNTEAFF. CDR3 in DNA: TGTGCCAGCAGCGATCCTCGGGGAAAGGTGACGAACACTGAAGCTTTCTTT. The full variable domain, in which reference TRBV9 and TRBJ1-1 provide the parts outside the CDR3, is DSGVTQTPKHLITATGQRVTLRCSPRSGDLSVYWYQQSLDQGLQFLIQYYNGEERAKGNILERFSAQQFPDLHSELNLSSLELGDSALYFCASSDPRGKVTNTEAFFGQGTRLTVV.

The J gene is TRBJ1-1, the V gene TRBV5-1, with D maybe TRBD1 (6 bases). The CDR3 is made up of 14 amino acids. Trimming left V 5 bases short and J 0 bases short, with 11 bases between. Germline V CDR1 and CDR2: SGHRS, YFSETQ. The CDR3: CASRSQGLNTEAFF. The CDR3 nucleotides are TGCGCCAGCAGAAGTCAGGGGCTGAACACTGAAGCTTTCTTT. The whole variable domain, filled in from reference TRBV5-1 and TRBJ1-1, reads KAGVTQTPRYLIKTRGQQVTLSCSPISGHRSVSWYQQTPGQGLQFLFEYFSETQRNKGNFPGRFSGRQFSNSRSEMNVSTLELGDSALYLCASRSQGLNTEAFFGQGTRLTVV.

The chain couples TRBV14 to TRBJ2-7; unclear D gene. This CDR3 is 12 amino acids long. Germline V lookup: CDR1 SGHDN, CDR2 FVKESK. V lost 3 bases, J lost 3 bases, and 6 bases lay in between. The CDR3 sequence is CASSHRIYEQYF. CDR3 coding DNA: TGTGCCAGCAGCCACAGGATCTACGAGCAGTACTTC.

The chain recombines TRBV5-6 with TRBJ1-5, with D possibly TRBD1 on 5 matching bases. Per germline, CDR1 SGHDT and CDR2 YYEEEE. The CDR3 totals 18 residues. The ends were cut back, 0 bases at V and 3 bases at J, with 19 bases in the middle. The chain's CDR3 is CASSLGGGRGMDNQPQHF. DNA of the CDR3: TGTGCCAGCAGCTTGGGCGGGGGTAGAGGTATGGACAATCAGCCCCAGCATTTT.

The table lists this clone with a count of one. V usage is TRBV28 and J usage is TRBJ1-2; 7 positions agree with TRBD1. V lost 2 bases and J lost 8; bases outside the gene matches: 8. The CDR3 is 14 residues long. Germline V gives CDR1 MDHEN, CDR2 SYDVKM. The CDR3 spells CASSLGDSGGGYTF. CDR3 sequence (DNA): TGTGCCAGCAGTTTAGGGGACAGCGGCGGGGGCTACACCTTC.

This clone was picked up one time. J is TRBJ2-7 and V is TRBV28; D is possibly TRBD1 (7 bases). Germline CDR1 MDHEN, CDR2 SYDVKM. This CDR3 is built from 14 residues. With 6 bases removed from V and 4 bases from J, the gap between germline ends came to 16 bases. The CDR3: CASSPRDREYEQYF. The CDR3, as DNA: TGTGCCAGCAGCCCGCGGGACAGAGAATACGAGCAGTACTTC.

The chain combines TRBV10-3 with TRBJ2-1, with D maybe TRBD2 (5 bases). CDR3 length equals 16 residues. Trimming removed 3 bases from V and 0 bases from J, with 12 bases in between. From germline, CDR1 is ENHRY and CDR2 SYGVKD. CDR3 region: CAISDGERFSYNEQFF. CDR3 coding DNA: TGTGCCATCAGTGACGGGGAGCGATTCTCCTACAATGAGCAGTTCTTC.

The rearrangement joins TRBV14 to TRBJ2-7, with D possibly TRBD2 on 6 matching bases. With 4 bases removed from V and 7 bases from J, the gap between germline ends came to 26 bases. Germline loops: CDR1 SGHDN, CDR2 FVKESK. The CDR3 extends over 17 amino acids. The chain's CDR3 is CASSPITRSSTAGEQYF. The CDR3 bases are TGTGCCAGCAGCCCCATAACCAGATCGTCGACGGCGGGGGAGCAGTACTTC.

The chain has TRBV28 and TRBJ1-5; D gene unclear. Per germline, CDR1 MDHEN and CDR2 SYDVKM. The CDR3 consists of 14 residues. V lost 4 bases, J lost 0 bases, and 7 bases lay in between. The CDR3 sequence: CASSSPSSNQPQHF. CDR3 in DNA: TGTGCCAGCAGTTCCCCCAGTAGCAATCAGCCCCAGCATTTT. The full variable domain, in which reference TRBV28 and TRBJ1-5 provide the parts outside the CDR3, is DVKVTQSSRYLVKRTGEKVFLECVQDMDHENMFWYRQDPGLGLRLIYFSYDVKMKEKGDIPEGYSVSREKKERFSLILESASTNQTSMYLCASSSPSSNQPQHFGDGTRLSIL.

The V gene is TRBV7-8, the J gene TRBJ1-4; D ambiguous. Trimming removed 4 bases from V and 5 bases from J, with 8 bases in between. This CDR3 has 13 amino acids. From germline, CDR1 is SGHVS and CDR2 FQNEAQ. CDR3 sequence (DNA): TGTGCCAGCAGCTCCGTTAAAAATGAAAAACTGTTTTTT. It is translated as CASSSVKNEKLFF.

CDR3 loop: CASSLPPFGYTF. DNA of the CDR3: TGTGCCAGCAGCTTACCCCCTTTTGGCTACACCTTC. The chain couples TRBV7-2 to TRBJ1-2; D is undetermined. This CDR3 spans 12 amino acids. Germline V gene sequence: CDR1 SGHTA, CDR2 FQGNSA. Between the trimmed V and J ends, which lost 2 bases and 7 bases, there was a span of 8 bases.

V usage is TRBV12-5 and J usage is TRBJ2-7, with D possibly being TRBD1 or TRBD2 (5 bases each). The V gene lost 4 bases and the J gene lost 3 bases, with 13 bases spanning the gap. The length of the CDR3 is 14 residues. Germline lookup yields CDR1 LGHNT and CDR2 FRNRAP. The CDR3 spells CASGSARDGYEQYF. As DNA, the CDR3 is TGTGCTAGTGGTTCGGCCCGGGACGGCTACGAGCAGTACTTC.

This clone was detected only once. The J gene is TRBJ2-2, the V gene TRBV5-4, with TRBD1 matching 8 bases. Looked up from germline, CDR1 is SGHNT and CDR2 is YYREEE (reference sequence). After removal of 2 bases from V and 8 bases from J, the junction contained 8 bases not matched to a gene. The CDR3 loop spans 15 amino acids. The CDR3 spells CASSLPTGEPGELFF. CDR3 in DNA: TGTGCCAGCAGCTTACCGACAGGGGAACCTGGGGAGCTGTTTTTT.

The chain recombines TRBV5-4 with TRBJ2-5; 14 bases agree with TRBD2. Germline V gives CDR1 SGHNT, CDR2 YYREEE (reference sequence). J lost 4 bases, V lost 4 bases, and 12 bases had no gene match. There are 18 residues in the CDR3. CDR3 sequence reads: CASSGGTSGGGRGETQYF. CDR3 bases: TGTGCCAGCAGCGGCGGGACTAGCGGGGGCGGTAGGGGAGAGACCCAGTACTTC.

This clone was observed a single time. The chain couples TRBV14 to TRBJ1-2; 12 positions agree with TRBD1. With V trimmed by 8 bases and J by 6 bases, 16 bases remained unmatched. The CDR3 is 17 amino acids. Germline CDR1 SGHDN, CDR2 FVKESK. CDR3 amino acids: CASRSANGTGGVDGYTF. CDR3 in DNA: TGTGCCAGCCGATCTGCGAACGGGACAGGGGGCGTAGATGGCTACACCTTC.

This clone was seen just once. The chain carries TRBV9 and TRBJ2-5; D call uncertain. The germline V gene has CDR1 SGDLS and CDR2 YYNGEE. V was cut by 4 bases and J by 5 bases, with 12 bases left in between. The CDR3 is 13 amino acids. For the CDR3, the DNA is TGTGCCAGCAGCCAGACGGTTTGGGAGACCCAGTACTTC. Residues: CASSQTVWETQYF.

CDR3 coding DNA: TGTGCCAGCAGCGTAGTTCGGGGTTCCTACGAGCAGTACTTC. It specifies CASSVVRGSYEQYF. The J gene is TRBJ2-7, the V gene TRBV9, with a tentative D call TRBD2 (5 bases). Germline V CDR1 and CDR2: SGDLS, YYNGEE. The V gene lost 0 bases and the J gene lost 1 base, with 8 bases spanning the gap. The CDR3 runs to 14 residues.

The chain recombines TRBV4-3 with TRBJ2-2; 12 bases match TRBD2. The CDR3 is made up of 20 amino acids. V dropped 3 bases and J dropped 4; count of bases not matched to a gene: 15. CDR1 LGHNA and CDR2 YSLEER come from the germline V gene. CDR3: CASSHFRPELAGGPTGELFF. The CDR3 bases are TGCGCCAGCAGCCACTTTAGACCCGAACTAGCGGGGGGCCCCACCGGGGAGCTGTTTTTT.